The 15 T cell receptor beta chains below come from one sample, sequenced in a study of blood T cell repertoires in COVID-19. The repertoire was sequenced with immunoSEQ multiplex PCR; TCRdb's copy has only in-frame clones and lacks some. Of hundreds of thousands of clones listed, roughly 85% are singletons. The sequenced material came from PBMCs or T cells enriched from blood (not recorded which). These receptors were taken from a woman in her twenties or thirties who had been exposed to COVID-19.

This rearrangement joins TRBV27 to TRBJ1-4; possibly TRBD1 for D (6 bases). Trimming removed 5 bases at V and 8 bases at J, with 18 bases between. The CDR3 contains 15 residues. CDR1 and CDR2 from the germline V gene are MNHEY and SMNVEV (reference sequence). The chain's CDR3 is CASSTYRVGSEKLFF. CDR3 DNA sequence: TGTGCCAGCAGTACTTACAGGGTGGGGTCGGAAAAACTGTTTTTT.

The chain uses TRBV3-1 (or the pseudogene TRBV3-2) and TRBJ2-3, with TRBD2 identical over 9 bases. This CDR3 has 17 amino acids. V shed 2 bases and J 4 bases; nucleotides not matched to a gene: 10. Germline assignment: CDR1 LGHDT and CDR2 YNNKEL (reference sequence). The CDR3 loop reads CASSQRSYGGGADTQYF. The CDR3 DNA follows: TGTGCCAGCAGCCAAAGGTCCTATGGCGGGGGGGCAGATACGCAGTATTTT.

The V call is TRBV2, the J call TRBJ1-4; TRBD1 matches at 9 bases. The V gene's germline CDR1 is SNHLY and CDR2 FYNNEI. The CDR3 sequence is 15 residues long. The trim removed 8 bases at V and 7 bases at J, leaving 11 bases unmatched. The CDR3 protein is CASVRGTGMGEKLFF. The CDR3, as DNA: TGTGCCAGCGTACGCGGGACAGGGATGGGTGAAAAACTGTTTTTT.

The chain employs TRBV7-3 and TRBJ1-2, with D unclear. The germline gives CDR1 SGHTA, CDR2 FQGTGA. This CDR3 has 13 residues. V was clipped by 0 bases and J by 8 bases, with 10 bases between them. The CDR3 spells CASSLTTDTGYTF. CDR3 in DNA: TGTGCCAGCAGCTTAACCACAGATACCGGCTACACCTTC.

The gene calls are TRBV12-3 or TRBV12-4 and TRBJ1-6; D is possibly TRBD1 (5 bases). Trimming stripped 6 bases from V and 7 bases from J, with 10 bases between. The length of the CDR3 is 13 residues. Here the CDR3 DNA reads TGTGCCAGCAGCGGACAAAGAAATTCACCCCTCCACTTT. This sequence encodes CASSGQRNSPLHF.

The genes are TRBV15 and TRBJ1-3; D unresolved. Per germline, CDR1 LNHNV and CDR2 YYDKDF (reference sequence). This CDR3 is 15 amino acids long. V was clipped by 0 bases and J by 4 bases, with 10 bases between them. Here the CDR3 reads CATSRDQALGNTIYF. In DNA, the CDR3 is TGTGCCACCAGCAGAGATCAGGCGCTGGGAAACACCATATATTTT.

The CDR3 nucleotides are TGTGCCACCAGTGATAGGAATAGGGGTAACAATCAGCCCCAGCATTTT. The encoded protein is CATSDRNRGNNQPQHF. The chain couples TRBV24-1 to TRBJ1-5, with D perhaps matching TRBD1 (5 bases). Looked up from germline, CDR1 is KGHDR and CDR2 is SFDVKD. The CDR3 is made up of 16 amino acids. Between the trimmed V and J ends, which lost 3 bases and 3 bases, there was a span of 14 bases.

This clone appeared a single time. The chain couples TRBV19 to TRBJ2-7, with TRBD1 identical over 8 bases. The CDR3 has 16 amino acids. Trimming removed 2 bases from V and 6 bases from J; junction bases left unmatched: 12. Germline V gene sequence: CDR1 LNHDA, CDR2 SQIVND (reference sequence). The CDR3, as DNA: TGTGCCAGTAGTATATTACAGGGGGACCCCTTCGGCGAGCAGTACTTC. This gives the protein CASSILQGDPFGEQYF.

The CDR3 sequence: CASSQERQGSNQPQHF. The CDR3, as DNA: TGCGCCAGCAGCCAAGAGAGACAGGGAAGCAATCAGCCCCAGCATTTT. This sequence joins TRBV4-1 and TRBJ1-5, with 7 bases fitting TRBD1. The CDR3 runs 16 residues. CDR1 MGHRA and CDR2 YSYEKL come from the germline V gene. After removal of 0 bases from V and 1 base from J, the junction contained 3 bases not matched to a gene.

This clone came up a few times. Other DNA variants within this sample encode the same CDR3. This rearrangement joins TRBV19 to TRBJ1-1; 7 bases are a match to TRBD1. Germline CDR1 LNHDA, CDR2 SQIVND (reference sequence). V lost 6 bases, J lost 3 bases, and 4 bases stayed unmatched. The CDR3 covers 13 residues. CDR3: CASSIDRDTEAFF. DNA for the CDR3: TGTGCCAGTAGCATCGACAGGGACACTGAAGCTTTCTTT.

The chain uses TRBV28 and TRBJ1-2, with 10 nucleotides matching TRBD1. V was pared by 7 bases and J by 7 bases, with 3 bases of the junction left unmatched. Germline V gene data show CDR1 as MDHEN and CDR2 as SYDVKM. The length of the CDR3 is 12 residues. The CDR3 reads CASTRTGGGYTF. DNA for the CDR3: TGTGCCAGCACAAGGACAGGGGGTGGCTACACCTTC.

The chain has TRBV12-1 and TRBJ1-4. TRBV12-1 is a recognized pseudogene. The CDR3 runs 14 residues. DNA for the CDR3: TGTGCCAGCAGCTTTGGAGGGTTTTGGGAAAAACTGTTTTTT. Its translation is CASSFGGFWEKLFF.

As DNA, the CDR3 is TGTGCCAGCAGCTCCCGTTCGGGGGGGAGAATCGGCGAGCAGTACTTC. It is translated as CASSSRSGGRIGEQYF. The chain has TRBV13 and TRBJ2-7; 8 positions agree with TRBD2. The CDR3 is 16 amino acids. Trimming cost V 4 bases and J 6 bases; bases outside gene matches: 14. Germline-derived CDR1 and CDR2 are PRHDT and FYEKMQ (reference sequence).

This sequence joins TRBV9 and TRBJ1-1, with D tentatively TRBD1 (6 bases). The germline gives CDR1 SGDLS, CDR2 YYNGEE. V was cut by 3 bases and J by 3 bases, with 18 bases left in between. The CDR3 loop spans 16 amino acids. The CDR3 sequence is CASSAIRGPKDTEAFF. The CDR3 nucleotides read TGTGCCAGCAGCGCAATCAGGGGTCCGAAGGACACTGAAGCTTTCTTT.

The V gene is TRBV7-6, the J gene TRBJ1-2; D is unclear. This CDR3 has 11 amino acids. Germline loops: CDR1 SGHVS, CDR2 FNYEAQ. V shed 8 bases and J shed 8 bases, with 12 bases lying between them. CDR3 nucleotide sequence: TGTGCCAGCGACGATCAGGAAGGCTACACCTTC. It encodes CASDDQEGYTF.